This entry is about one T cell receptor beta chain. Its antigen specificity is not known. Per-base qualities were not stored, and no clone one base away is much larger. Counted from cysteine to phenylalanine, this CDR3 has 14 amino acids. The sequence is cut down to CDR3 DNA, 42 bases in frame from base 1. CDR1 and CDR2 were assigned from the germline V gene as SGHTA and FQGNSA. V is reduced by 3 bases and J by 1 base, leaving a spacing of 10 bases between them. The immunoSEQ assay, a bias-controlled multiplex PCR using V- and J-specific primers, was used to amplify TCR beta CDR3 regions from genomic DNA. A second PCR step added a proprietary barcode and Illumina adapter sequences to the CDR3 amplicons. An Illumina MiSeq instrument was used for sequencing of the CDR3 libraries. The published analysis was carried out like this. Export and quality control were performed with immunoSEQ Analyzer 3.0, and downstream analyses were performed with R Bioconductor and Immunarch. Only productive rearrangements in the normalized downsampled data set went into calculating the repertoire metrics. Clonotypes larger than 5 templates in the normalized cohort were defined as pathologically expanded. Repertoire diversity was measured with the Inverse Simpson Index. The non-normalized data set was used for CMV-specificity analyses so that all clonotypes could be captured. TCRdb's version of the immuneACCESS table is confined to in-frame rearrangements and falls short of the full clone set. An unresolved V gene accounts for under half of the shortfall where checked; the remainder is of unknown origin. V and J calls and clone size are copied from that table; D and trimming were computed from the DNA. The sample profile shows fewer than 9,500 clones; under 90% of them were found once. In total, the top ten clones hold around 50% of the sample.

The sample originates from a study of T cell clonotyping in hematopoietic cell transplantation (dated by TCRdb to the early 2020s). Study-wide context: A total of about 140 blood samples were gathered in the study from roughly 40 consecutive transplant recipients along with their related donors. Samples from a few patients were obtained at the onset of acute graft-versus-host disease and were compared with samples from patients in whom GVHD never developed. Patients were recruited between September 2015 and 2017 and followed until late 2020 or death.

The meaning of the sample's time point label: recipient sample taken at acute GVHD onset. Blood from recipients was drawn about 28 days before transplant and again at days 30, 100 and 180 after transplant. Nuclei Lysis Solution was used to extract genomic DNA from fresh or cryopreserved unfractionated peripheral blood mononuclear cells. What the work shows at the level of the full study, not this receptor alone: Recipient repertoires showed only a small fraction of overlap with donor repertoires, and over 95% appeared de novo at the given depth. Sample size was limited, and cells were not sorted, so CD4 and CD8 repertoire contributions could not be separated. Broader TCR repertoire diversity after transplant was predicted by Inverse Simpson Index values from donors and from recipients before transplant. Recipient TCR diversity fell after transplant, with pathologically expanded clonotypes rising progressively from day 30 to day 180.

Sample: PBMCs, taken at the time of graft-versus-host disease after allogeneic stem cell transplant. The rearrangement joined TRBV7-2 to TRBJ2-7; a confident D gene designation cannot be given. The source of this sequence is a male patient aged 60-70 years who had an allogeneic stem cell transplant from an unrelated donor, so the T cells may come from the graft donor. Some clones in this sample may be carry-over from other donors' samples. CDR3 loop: CASSFDQISYEQYF. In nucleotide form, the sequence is TGTGCCAGCAGCTTTGATCAGATTTCCTACGAGCAGTACTTC.